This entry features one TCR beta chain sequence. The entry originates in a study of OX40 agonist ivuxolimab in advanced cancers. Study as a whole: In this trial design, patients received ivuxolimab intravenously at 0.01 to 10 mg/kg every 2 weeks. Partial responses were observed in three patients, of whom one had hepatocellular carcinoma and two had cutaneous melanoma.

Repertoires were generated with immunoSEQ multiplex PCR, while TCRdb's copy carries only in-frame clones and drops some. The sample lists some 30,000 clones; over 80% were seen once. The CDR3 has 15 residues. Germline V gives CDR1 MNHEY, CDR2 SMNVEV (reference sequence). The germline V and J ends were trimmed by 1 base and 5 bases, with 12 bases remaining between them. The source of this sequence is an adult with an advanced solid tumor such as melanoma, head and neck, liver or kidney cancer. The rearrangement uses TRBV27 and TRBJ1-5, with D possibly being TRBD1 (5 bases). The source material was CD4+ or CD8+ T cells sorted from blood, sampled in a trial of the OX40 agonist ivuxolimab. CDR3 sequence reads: CASSLLPGTDQPQHF. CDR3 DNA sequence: TGTGCCAGCAGTTTATTGCCAGGGACCGATCAGCCCCAGCATTTT.